These 4 T cell receptor beta chains share one sample of origin, sequenced in a study of T cell clones after liver transplantation. Method: immunoSEQ multiplex PCR; TCRdb's copy keeps in-frame clones and lacks some. The sample lists roughly 53,000 clones, around 70% occurring once. Sequencing used CD4+ T cells from blood, obtained at the 22-month timepoint. Receptors originate from a human patient who received a liver transplant. Some of the T cells might come from the graft donor.

This clone has a single count. CDR3 nucleotides: TGTGCCAGCAGAAGACGGGACAGGGGTTTTATTAGCTCCTACGAGCAGTACTTC. This translates into CASRRRDRGFISSYEQYF. The chain joins TRBV6-7 to TRBJ2-7, with 10 positions matching TRBD1. TRBV6-7 is treated as an ORF (open reading frame) with a function not yet certain. The ends lost 6 bases at V and 0 bases at J; junction bases unmatched: 14. The CDR3 covers 18 residues.

Only one count was recorded for this clone. The CDR3, as DNA: TGTGCCAGCAGTACCGGGACTAGAACCTCCGAGCAGTACTTC. This sequence encodes CASSTGTRTSEQYF. The chain joins TRBV2 to TRBJ2-7; 8 bases line up with TRBD2. CDR3 length equals 14 residues. The germline gives CDR1 SNHLY, CDR2 FYNNEI. V lost 5 bases to trimming and J lost 6 bases; unmatched junction nucleotides: 9.

The rearrangement uses TRBV9 and TRBJ2-1; D call uncertain. Germline V CDR1 and CDR2: SGDLS, YYNGEE. The CDR3 has 15 residues. V was clipped by 3 bases and J by 5 bases, with 15 bases between them. CDR3 coding DNA: TGTGCCAGCAGCGAATACAGTTCCCGGAACAATGAGCAGTTCTTC. Translated, it gives CASSEYSSRNNEQFF.

This clone was seen a few times. The chain carries TRBV19 and TRBJ1-2, with unresolved D. Trimming removed 3 bases from V and 5 bases from J, with 19 bases in between. Looked up from germline, CDR1 is LNHDA and CDR2 is SQIVND (reference sequence). There are 16 residues in the CDR3. The CDR3 loop reads CASSMWAQERYYGYTF. The CDR3 bases are TGTGCCAGTAGTATGTGGGCTCAGGAGCGCTATTATGGCTACACCTTC.